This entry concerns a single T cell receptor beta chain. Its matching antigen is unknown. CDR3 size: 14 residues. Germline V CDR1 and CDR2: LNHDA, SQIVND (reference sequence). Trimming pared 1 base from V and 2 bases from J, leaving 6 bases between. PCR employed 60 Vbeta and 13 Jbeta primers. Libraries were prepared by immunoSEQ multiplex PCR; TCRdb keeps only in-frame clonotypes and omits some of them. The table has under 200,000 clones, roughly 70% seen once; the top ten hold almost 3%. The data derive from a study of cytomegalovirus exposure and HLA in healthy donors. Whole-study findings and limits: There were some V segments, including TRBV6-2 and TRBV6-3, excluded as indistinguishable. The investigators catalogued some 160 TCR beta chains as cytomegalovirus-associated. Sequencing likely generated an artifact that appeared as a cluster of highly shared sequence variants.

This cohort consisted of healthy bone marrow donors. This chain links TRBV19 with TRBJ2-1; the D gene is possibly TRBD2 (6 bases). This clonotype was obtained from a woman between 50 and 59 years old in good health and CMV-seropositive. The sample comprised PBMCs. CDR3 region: CASSIGGAYNEQFF. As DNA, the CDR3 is TGTGCCAGTAGTATAGGGGGGGCCTACAATGAGCAGTTCTTC. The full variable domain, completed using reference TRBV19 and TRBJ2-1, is DGGITQSPKYLFRKEGQNVTLSCEQNLNHDAMYWYRQDPGQGLRLIYYSQIVNDFQKGDIAEGYSVSREKKESFPLTVTSAQKNPTAFYLCASSIGGAYNEQFFGPGTRLTVL.